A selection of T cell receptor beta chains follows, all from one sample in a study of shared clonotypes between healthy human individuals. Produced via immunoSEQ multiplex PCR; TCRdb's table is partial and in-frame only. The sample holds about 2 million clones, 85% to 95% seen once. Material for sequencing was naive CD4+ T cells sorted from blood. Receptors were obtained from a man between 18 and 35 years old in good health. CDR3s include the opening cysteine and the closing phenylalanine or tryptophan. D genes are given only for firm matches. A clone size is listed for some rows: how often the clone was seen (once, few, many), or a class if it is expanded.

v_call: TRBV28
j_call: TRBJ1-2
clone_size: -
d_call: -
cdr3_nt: TGTGCCAGCAGTCCCTCCGTCCAAGGACTCGCGTTC
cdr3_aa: CASSPSVQGLAF

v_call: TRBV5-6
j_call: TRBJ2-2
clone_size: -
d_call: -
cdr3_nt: TGTGCCAGCAGCTTGGTACCCAGGGCGACCGGGGAGCTGTTTTTT
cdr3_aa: CASSLVPRATGELFF

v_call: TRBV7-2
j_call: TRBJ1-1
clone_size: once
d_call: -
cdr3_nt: TGTGCCAGCAGCGTGGCGGGGGGCTTAAGCACTGAAGCTTTCTTT
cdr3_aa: CASSVAGGLSTEAFF

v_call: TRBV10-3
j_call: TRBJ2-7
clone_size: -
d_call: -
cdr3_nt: TGTGCCATCAGTGAGACAATGGGGCCGGACGAGCAGTACTTC
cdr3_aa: CAISETMGPDEQYF

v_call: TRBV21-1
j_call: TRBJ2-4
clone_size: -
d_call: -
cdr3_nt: TGTGCCAGCAGCAAAAACTCAAAGTCGCAACAGGGGGGCAAAAACATTCAGTACTTC
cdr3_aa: CASSKNSKSQQGGKNIQYF

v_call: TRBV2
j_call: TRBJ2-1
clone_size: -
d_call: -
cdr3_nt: TGTGCCAGCAGTGATGCCAGTCCAGGAAGTAGGAATGAGCAGTTCTTC
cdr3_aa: CASSDASPGSRNEQFF

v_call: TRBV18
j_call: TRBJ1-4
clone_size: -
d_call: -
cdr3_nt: TGTGCCAGCTCCGAACTACAGGCGCCTAATGAAAAACTGTTTTTT
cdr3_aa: CASSELQAPNEKLFF

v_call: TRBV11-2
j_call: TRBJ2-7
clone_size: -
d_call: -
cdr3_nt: TGTGCCAGCAGCTTAGCGGGCTACGAGCAGTACTTC
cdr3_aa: CASSLAGYEQYF

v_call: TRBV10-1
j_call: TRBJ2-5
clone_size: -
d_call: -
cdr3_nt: TGCGCCAGCAGTGATCCCGGGACACCCTTGGAGACCCAGTACTTC
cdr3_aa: CASSDPGTPLETQYF

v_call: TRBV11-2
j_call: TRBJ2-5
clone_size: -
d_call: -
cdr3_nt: TGTGCCAGCAGCTTGGGGGTAGAGACCCAGTACTTC
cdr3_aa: CASSLGVETQYF

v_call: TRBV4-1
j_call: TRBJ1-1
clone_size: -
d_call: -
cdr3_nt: TGCGCCAGCAGCCAAATCGATGGGACGGCCTCTGAAGCTTTCTTT
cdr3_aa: CASSQIDGTASEAFF

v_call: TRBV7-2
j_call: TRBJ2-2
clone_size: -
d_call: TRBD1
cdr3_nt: TGTGCCAGCAGCGGACAGGGGACCACCGGGGAGCTGTTTTTT
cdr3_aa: CASSGQGTTGELFF

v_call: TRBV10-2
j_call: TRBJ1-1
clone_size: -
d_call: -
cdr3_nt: TGCGCCAGTACTGGGGGGGGGAATTTAATAGCTTTCTTT
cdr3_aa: CASTGGGNLIAFF

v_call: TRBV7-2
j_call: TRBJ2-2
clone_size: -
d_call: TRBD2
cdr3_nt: TGTGCCAGCAGCTTACATAGCGGGAGCACCGGGGAGCTGTTTTTT
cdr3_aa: CASSLHSGSTGELFF

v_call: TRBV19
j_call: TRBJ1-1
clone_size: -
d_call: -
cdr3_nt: TGTGCCAGTAGTTCCAGTATGAACACTGAAGCTTTCTTT
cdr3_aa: CASSSSMNTEAFF